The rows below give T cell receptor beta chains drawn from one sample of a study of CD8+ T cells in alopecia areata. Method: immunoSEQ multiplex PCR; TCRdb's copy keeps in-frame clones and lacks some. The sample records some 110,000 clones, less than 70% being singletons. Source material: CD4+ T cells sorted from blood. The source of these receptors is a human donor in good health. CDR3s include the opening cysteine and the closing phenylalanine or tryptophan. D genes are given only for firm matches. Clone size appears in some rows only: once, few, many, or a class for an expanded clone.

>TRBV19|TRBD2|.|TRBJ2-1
TGTGCCAGTAGTCCTACGGGACTAGTTAACAATGAGCAGTTCTTC
CASSPTGLVNNEQFF
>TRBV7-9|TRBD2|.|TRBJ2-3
TGTGCCAGCAGCCCGTGGCGGGGGGCCACAGATACGCAGTATTTT
CASSPWRGATDTQYF
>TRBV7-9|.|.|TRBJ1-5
TGTGCCAGCAGCTTATCAGGGGTTGATCAGCCCCAGCATTTT
CASSLSGVDQPQHF
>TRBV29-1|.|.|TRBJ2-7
TGCAGCGTTACCGACCCTGGCCCCGAGCAGTACTTC
CSVTDPGPEQYF
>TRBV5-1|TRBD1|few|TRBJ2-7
TGCGCCAGCCAGGGGTCAGGGGGCGAGCAGTACTTC
CASQGSGGEQYF
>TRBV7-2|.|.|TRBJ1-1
TGTGCCAGCAGATCTCACACTGAAGCTTTCTTT
CASRSHTEAFF
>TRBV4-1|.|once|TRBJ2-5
TGCGCCAGCAGCCTGGGATTACAAGAGACCCAGTACTTC
CASSLGLQETQYF
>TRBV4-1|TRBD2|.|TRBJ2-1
TGCGCCAGCAGCAGACTAGCGGGGGGATCCAATGAGCAGTTCTTC
CASSRLAGGSNEQFF
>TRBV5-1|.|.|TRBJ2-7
TGCGCCAGCAGCTTGAGTCGGACCTACGAGCAGTACTTC
CASSLSRTYEQYF
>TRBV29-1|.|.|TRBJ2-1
TGCAGCGTTGGTCAGTTCTACAATGAGCAGTTCTTC
CSVGQFYNEQFF
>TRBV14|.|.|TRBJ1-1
TGTGCCAGCAGCCAAGGGGGACCGCCGAACACTGAAGCTTTCTTT
CASSQGGPPNTEAFF
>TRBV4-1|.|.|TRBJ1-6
TGCGCCAGCAGCGTAGATGTTTCGACCTCTAATTCACCCCTCCACTTT
CASSVDVSTSNSPLHF
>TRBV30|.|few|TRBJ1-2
TGTGCCTGGAGGTGGGGGAACTATGGCTACACCTTC
CAWRWGNYGYTF
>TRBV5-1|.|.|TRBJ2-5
TGCGCCAGCAGCTTGGGAGGCCTGGGGGAGACCCAGTACTTC
CASSLGGLGETQYF
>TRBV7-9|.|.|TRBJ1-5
TGTGCCAGCAGCTCCGCCGTTGATCAGCCCCAGCATTTT
CASSSAVDQPQHF
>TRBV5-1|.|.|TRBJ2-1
TGCGCCAGCAGCTTGGTTGTTTCGGACGAGCAGTTCTTC
CASSLVVSDEQFF
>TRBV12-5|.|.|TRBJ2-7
TGTGCTAGTGGTCCCGTTGCCGGGATAGCCACCTACGAGCAGTACTTC
CASGPVAGIATYEQYF
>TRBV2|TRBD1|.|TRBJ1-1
TGTGCCAGCAGTTCGAACTACAGGGGAGGCACTGAAGCTTTCTTT
CASSSNYRGGTEAFF
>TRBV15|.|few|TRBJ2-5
TGTGCCACCAGCAGAGGTCCGAGGAGAGAGACCCAGTACTTC
CATSRGPRRETQYF
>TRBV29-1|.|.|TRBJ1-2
TGCAGCGTTGACTCTCGCTATGGCTACACCTTC
CSVDSRYGYTF
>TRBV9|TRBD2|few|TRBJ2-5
TGTGCCAGCAGCGTGACTAGCGGGGGCGAGGGAGAGACCCAGTACTTC
CASSVTSGGEGETQYF
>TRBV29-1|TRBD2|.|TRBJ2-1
TGCAGCGCGAGCGGGGGGAGCTCCTACAATGAGCAGTTCTTC
CSASGGSSYNEQFF
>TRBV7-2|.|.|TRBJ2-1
TGTGCCAGCAGCGCTAGAAGTCGCCATGAGCAGTTCTTC
CASSARSRHEQFF
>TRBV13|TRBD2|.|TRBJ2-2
TGTGCCAGCAGCCGTGTCCCTTGGACTAGCGGGGGCCTCACCGGGGAGCTGTTTTTT
CASSRVPWTSGGLTGELFF
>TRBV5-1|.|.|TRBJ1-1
TGCGCCAGCAGCCCTAGACCGGGGAACACTGAAGCTTTCTTT
CASSPRPGNTEAFF
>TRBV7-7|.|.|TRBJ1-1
TGTGCCAGCAGCTTAGGACAGAACACTGAAGCTTTCTTT
CASSLGQNTEAFF